These 11 T cell receptor beta chains were all obtained from the same sample, sequenced in a study of vaccination effects on CD4 cells after COVID-19. Isolating CD4+ T cells followed less than 12 days of culture. Participants each got two BNT162b2 or mRNA-1273 vaccine doses. These receptors have no identified antigens. The table came from immunoSEQ multiplex PCR; TCRdb's copy has only in-frame clones and leaves some out. Found here are tens of thousands of clones, 73% of them singletons; the top ten hold about 2%. Source: CD4+ T cells from PBMCs cultured without peptide, taken after COVID-19 vaccination. The receptors come from a human donor who received a COVID-19 vaccine.

The chain uses TRBV6-5 and TRBJ2-5, with TRBD2 matching over 9 bases. The CDR3 contains 13 residues. Looked up from germline, CDR1 is MNHEY and CDR2 is SVGAGI. V was pared by 11 bases and J by 4 bases, with 8 bases of the junction left unmatched. The CDR3 sequence: CAVRGGGGETQYF. In nucleotides, the CDR3 is TGTGCCGTGCGGGGGGGCGGAGGAGAGACCCAGTACTTC.

This clone was seen more than once but under ten times. This chain uses TRBV28 with TRBJ2-7, with D maybe TRBD1 (7 bases). Looked up from germline, CDR1 is MDHEN and CDR2 is SYDVKM. V was trimmed by 5 bases and J by 4 bases, leaving 18 bases between them. The CDR3 has 15 residues. DNA of the CDR3: TGTGCCAGCAGTGTGGCAGGGGGGAATAGTTACGAGCAGTACGTC. Translated: CASSVAGGNSYEQYV.

The genes are TRBV18 and TRBJ2-3; D might be TRBD1 (5 bases). V lost 3 bases and J 0 bases, leaving 10 bases between the germline ends. Germline values: CDR1 KGHSH, CDR2 LQKENI. This CDR3 contains 15 residues. The CDR3 DNA reads as TGTGCCAGCTCACCGCCAGGGCTTAGCACAGATACGCAGTATTTT. It yields the protein CASSPPGLSTDTQYF.

This chain uses TRBV2 with TRBJ2-3; D remains unclear. The CDR3 is made up of 14 amino acids. Germline values: CDR1 SNHLY, CDR2 FYNNEI. V was cut by 4 bases and J by 1 base, with 9 bases left in between. The DNA of the CDR3 is TGTGCCAGCAGTGGTTTGTGGCGCACAGATACGCAGTATTTT. The encoded protein is CASSGLWRTDTQYF.

V gene TRBV11-1 combines with J gene TRBJ2-3; 8 bases are a match to TRBD1. This CDR3 spans 15 amino acids. Germline V gene lookup returns CDR1 SGHAT and CDR2 FQDESV (reference sequence). J lost 0 bases, V lost 4 bases, and 3 bases had no gene match. This CDR3 reads CASSSQGASTDTQYF. CDR3 DNA sequence: TGTGCCAGCAGCTCGCAGGGGGCAAGCACAGATACGCAGTATTTT.

The V gene is TRBV2, the J gene TRBJ2-3; 9 bases line up with TRBD2. Trimming removed 8 bases from V and 2 bases from J; junction bases left unmatched: 5. CDR3 length: 14 amino acids. CDR1 SNHLY and CDR2 FYNNEI come from the germline V gene. CDR3 sequence: CASALAGITDTQYF. DNA of the CDR3: TGTGCCAGCGCCCTAGCGGGGATCACAGATACGCAGTATTTT.

DNA of the CDR3: TGTGCTAGTGGTTTGGGATACCCCGAGGGTGAAAAACTGTTTTTT. Amino acids: CASGLGYPEGEKLFF. The rearrangement joins TRBV12-5 to TRBJ1-4, with D unclear. The CDR3 consists of 15 residues. Trimming pared 1 base from V and 7 bases from J, leaving 13 bases between. Germline lookup yields CDR1 LGHNT and CDR2 FRNRAP.

This clone occurred a few times. V usage is TRBV5-1 and J usage is TRBJ1-3; possibly TRBD1 for D (6 bases). Germline V gives CDR1 SGHRS, CDR2 YFSETQ. This CDR3 region has 14 residues. The V gene lost 7 bases and the J gene lost 4 bases, with 15 bases spanning the gap. DNA for the CDR3: TGCGCCAGCCACGAGGGGGGAAAGGGAAACACCATATATTTT. Its translation is CASHEGGKGNTIYF.

V usage is TRBV14 and J usage is TRBJ2-3; no clear D. CDR1 SGHDN and CDR2 FVKESK come from the germline V gene. The V and J ends lost 1 base and 2 bases respectively, with 10 bases between them. The CDR3 length is 15 residues. The CDR3 loop is CASSQVGSHTDTQYF. The CDR3, as DNA: TGTGCCAGCAGCCAAGTCGGATCCCACACAGATACGCAGTATTTT.

In this sample, this clone turned up once. V gene TRBV6-1 combines with J gene TRBJ1-5; no clear D. Trimming removed 3 bases at V and 0 bases at J, with 18 bases between. Germline V gives CDR1 MNHNS, CDR2 SASEGT. The CDR3 spans 18 residues. The CDR3 sequence: CASSELGSGFYSNQPQHF. The CDR3 DNA sequence: TGTGCCAGCAGTGAGCTAGGGAGTGGGTTCTATAGCAATCAGCCCCAGCATTTT.

The chain employs TRBV18 and TRBJ1-2; a possible D gene is TRBD1 (6 bases). Germline V lookup: CDR1 KGHSH, CDR2 LQKENI. This CDR3 comprises 12 residues. With 2 bases removed from V and 6 bases from J, the gap between germline ends came to 7 bases. The CDR3 reads CASSPGDNGYTF. DNA for the CDR3: TGTGCCAGCTCACCAGGGGACAATGGCTACACCTTC.